This T cell receptor beta chain was identified in a study of blood T cell repertoires in COVID-19. Looking at the study overall: PBMCs, B-cell-depleted T cells, or T cells were the source of the cDNA or gDNA that made up the material.

Data came from immunoSEQ multiplex PCR; TCRdb stores just in-frame clones and leaves some out. The table shows around 100,000 clones, with more than 80% occurring only once. The CDR3 contains 12 residues. Trimming cost V 4 bases and J 9 bases; bases outside gene matches: 6. CDR1 and CDR2 (germline): SGHRS, YFSETQ. The genes are TRBV5-1 and TRBJ2-7; 8 bases are a match to TRBD1. This TCR was sampled from a man aged 55 to 70 with acute or convalescent COVID-19. The sample was peripheral blood. Here the CDR3 reads CASSADRERQYF. The CDR3 DNA is TGCGCCAGCAGCGCGGACAGGGAAAGGCAGTACTTC. The full variable domain, its missing parts supplied by reference TRBV5-1 and TRBJ2-7, is KAGVTQTPRYLIKTRGQQVTLSCSPISGHRSVSWYQQTPGQGLQFLFEYFSETQRNKGNFPGRFSGRQFSNSRSEMNVSTLELGDSALYLCASSADRERQYFGPGTRLTVT.